This T cell receptor beta chain is drawn from a study of blood T cell repertoires in COVID-19. The germline CDR1 and CDR2 sequences are LGHDT and YNNKEL (reference sequence). V dropped 5 bases and J dropped 7 bases, with 12 bases sitting between them. The CDR3 length is 14 residues. Only in-frame clones appear in the TCRdb table, and some are missing; sequencing was by immunoSEQ multiplex PCR. The profile covers some 210,000 clones, with 92% appearing a single time and 0.75% to 1% taken by the ten largest. The sequenced sample consisted of peripheral blood. V usage is TRBV3-1 (or the pseudogene TRBV3-2) and J usage is TRBJ1-6; D not certain. The clonotype was recovered from a man in his sixties with COVID-19, enrolled during active disease. CDR3 protein: CASSFEYGNSPLHF. The CDR3 DNA follows: TGTGCCAGCAGCTTCGAGTACGGGAATTCACCCCTCCACTTT.